This T cell receptor beta chain was sequenced during a study of regulatory T cells in long-lasting Graves disease (dated by TCRdb to about 2021). Study-wide context: Persistent Graves' disease meant more than 5 years of antithyroid drug treatment with TSH receptor autoantibodies that stayed positive. Persistent Graves' disease patients were compared with newly diagnosed Graves' disease patients by peripheral blood TCR sequencing and RNA sequencing. The study was conducted in China and was registered as a clinical trial. A total of approximately 35 samples underwent TCR sequencing: some 13 from persistent and roughly 20 from newly diagnosed Graves' disease patients. Persistent Graves' disease patients in the clinical cohort had taken antithyroid drugs for roughly 10 years on average. Broader findings and caveats from the paper: The authors noted that the small sample size was a limitation that may lower accuracy. Persistent disease showed preferential use of TRBV28, TRBJ1-2 and TRBJ2-5, whereas newly diagnosed disease favored TRBV20-1 and TRBJ2-1. Sequencing and analysis were restricted to the TCR beta chain. Because the primary lesion, thyroid tissue, could not be accessed, the study looked at peripheral blood alone. Compared with newly diagnosed patients, persistent Graves' disease patients had lower TCR Shannon entropy and fewer highly expanded clones, which suggests clonal expansion. More public clonotypes were shared among persistent patients (2,741) than among newly diagnosed patients (more than 950).

According to the germline V gene, CDR1 reads KGHSY and CDR2 reads FQNENV. From the cysteine up to the phenylalanine, the CDR3 has a length of 15 residues. The kept DNA is CDR3 alone, 45 bases in frame from the first base. The time point label, read with the paper, signifies: persistent/refractory GD, antithyroid drugs over 5 years with positive TRAb. RNA was extracted from PBMCs in TRIzol for both TCR sequencing and RNA sequencing. The diagnosis of Graves' disease followed American Thyroid Association guidelines. Patients for the study were recruited at an endocrinology department in Xi'an, China. Each patient gave about 10 milliliters of peripheral blood, collected in an EDTA anticoagulant tube. Ficoll Paque Plus density gradient separation was used to isolate PBMCs, and no further T cell sorting was done. An Agilent 2100 Bioanalyzer and agarose gel were used to check RNA quality, and a NanoDrop 2000 was used to measure RNA concentration.

A remark on this clonotype: Its specific antigen is unknown. This may be a read error, as it is one base from a much larger clone.

Libraries were built with multiplex PCR. Instrument used: Illumina HiSeq 4000. To build TCR beta libraries, CDR3 regions were amplified by Arm-PCR using iRepertoire HTBI primers. Gel purification was performed on PCR products prior to sequencing. In the source study's methods: Gene usage analysis of CDR3 amino acid clonotypes relied on the 60 or so TRBV and 14 TRBJ segments identified across samples. COPE and FqMerger were used to merge the filtered high-quality paired reads into contigs. BLAST was used to align contigs to the IMGT TRBV, TRBD and TRBJ reference genes, and CDR3 was defined following IMGT. Any clonotype with a frequency above 0.1% was classified as a highly expanded clone. Shannon entropy was used to measure repertoire diversity, and the Gini coefficient was used to measure V-J evenness. Clonotypes shared by more than one individual were considered public. TCRdb took the public reads, trimmed them with fastp at Q25, ran MiXCR for clone calling and kept in-frame beta chains. Each record represents a unique CDR3 protein, reported with the most common genes and DNA among its rows. TCRdb's processing, not the study's, gives the V and J calls here. The sample table records hundreds of thousands of distinct CDR3 sequences; about a fifth of these occur just once. Under 9% of the sample goes to the ten largest clones.

This TCR derives from a female donor with Graves disease. The chain employs TRBV16 and TRBJ1-4; no D gene call is confident. The sample in question was peripheral blood mononuclear cells (PBMCs), obtained when the disease was refractory, from a patient treated with antithyroid drugs. The nucleotide sequence reads as follows: TGTGCCAGCAGTCCAACCCGTGCAGCTAATGAAAAACTGCTTTTT. This is translated as CASSPTRAANEKLLF.